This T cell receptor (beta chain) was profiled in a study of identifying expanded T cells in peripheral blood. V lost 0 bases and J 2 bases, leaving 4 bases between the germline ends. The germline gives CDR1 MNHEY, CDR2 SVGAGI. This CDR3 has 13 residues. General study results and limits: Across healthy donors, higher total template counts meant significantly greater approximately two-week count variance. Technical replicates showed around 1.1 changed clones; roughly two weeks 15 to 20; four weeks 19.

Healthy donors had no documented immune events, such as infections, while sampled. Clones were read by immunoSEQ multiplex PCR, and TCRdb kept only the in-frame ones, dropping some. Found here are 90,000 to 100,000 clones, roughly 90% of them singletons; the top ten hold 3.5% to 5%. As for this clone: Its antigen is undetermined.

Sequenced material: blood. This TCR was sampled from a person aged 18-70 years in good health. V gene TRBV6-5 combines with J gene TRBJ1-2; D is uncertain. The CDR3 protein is CASSYSDNYGYTF. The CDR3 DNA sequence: TGTGCCAGCAGTTACTCGGACAACTATGGCTACACCTTC.